Listed below are T cell receptor beta chains from one sample, sequenced in a study of T cells in Graves' hyperthyroidism and ophthalmopathy. A single record per CDR3 protein comes from TCRdb applying MiXCR to the multiplex PCR reads. This table has just over 550,000 distinct CDR3 sequences, about 43% appearing once. The sample consisted of peripheral blood or thyroid tissue (not recorded which). These receptors originate from a woman in her late teens or twenties with Graves' hyperthyroidism. Each CDR3 is given with its conserved first and last residue. Each record gives: CDR3 length, V gene, CDR3 protein.

18	TRBV9	CASSVAKGSQSSGNTIYF
12	TRBV5-1	CASSTDMSGYTF
17	TRBV7-9	CASTPPCWRHSNQPQHF
15	TRBV19	CASRLSGRNTGELFF
13	TRBV7-9	CASSRGQGGGYTF
14	TRBV12-3/TRBV12-4	CASSLHPGGTEAFF
12	TRBV7-9	CASSQGGVEAFF
15	TRBV19	CASRPRGSRWNEQYF
16	TRBV5-6	CASSGAWPLNTGELFF
16	TRBV7-9	CASSPRTSGAPYEQYF
13	TRBV20-1	CSANREETYEQYF
14	TRBV7-8	CASSLEPDSPTQYF
13	TRBV4-2	CASRERTNQPQHF
15	TRBV20-1	CSARLGTSGQETQYF
16	TRBV20-1	CSAKAGTGQDLYEQYF
13	TRBV6-4	CASSPDANYGYTF
15	TRBV7-3	CASSPDPVKNQPQHF
13	TRBV10-3	CAISESAGNTIYF